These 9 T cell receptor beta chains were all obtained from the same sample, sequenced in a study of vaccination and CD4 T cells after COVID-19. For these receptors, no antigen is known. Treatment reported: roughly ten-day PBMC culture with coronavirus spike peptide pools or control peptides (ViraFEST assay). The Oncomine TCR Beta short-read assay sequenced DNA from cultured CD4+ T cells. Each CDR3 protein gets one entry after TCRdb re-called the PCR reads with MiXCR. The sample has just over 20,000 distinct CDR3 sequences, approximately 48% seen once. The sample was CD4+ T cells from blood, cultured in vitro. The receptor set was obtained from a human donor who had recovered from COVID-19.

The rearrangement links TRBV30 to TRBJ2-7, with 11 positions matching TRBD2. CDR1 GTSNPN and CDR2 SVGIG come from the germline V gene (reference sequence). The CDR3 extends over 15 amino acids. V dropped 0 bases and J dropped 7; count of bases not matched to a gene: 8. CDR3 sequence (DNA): TGTGCCTGGAGTGTACTACTAGCGGGAGTAGGTGAGCAGTACTTC. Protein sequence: CAWSVLLAGVGEQYF.

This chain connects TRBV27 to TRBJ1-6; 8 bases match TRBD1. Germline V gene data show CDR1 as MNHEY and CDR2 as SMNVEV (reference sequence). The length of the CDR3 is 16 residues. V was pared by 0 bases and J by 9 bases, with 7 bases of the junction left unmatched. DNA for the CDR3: TGTGCCAGCAGTTTATCTCGGACAGGGTCGAGTTCACCCCTCCACTTT. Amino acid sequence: CASSLSRTGSSSPLHF.

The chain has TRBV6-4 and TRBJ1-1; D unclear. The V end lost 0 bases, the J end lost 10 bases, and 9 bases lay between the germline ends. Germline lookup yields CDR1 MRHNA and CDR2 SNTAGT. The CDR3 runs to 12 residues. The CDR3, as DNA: TGTGCCAGCAGTGACTCGCAAGGGAGAGCTTTCTTT. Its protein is CASSDSQGRAFF.

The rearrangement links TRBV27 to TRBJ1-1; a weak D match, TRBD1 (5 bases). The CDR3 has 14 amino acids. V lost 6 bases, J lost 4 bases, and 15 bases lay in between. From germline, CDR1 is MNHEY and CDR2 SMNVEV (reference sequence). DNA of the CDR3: TGTGCCAGCAGGACCCGGGGGTCTGCCACTGAAGCTTTCTTT. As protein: CASRTRGSATEAFF.

The CDR3 spells CASSYVATGELFF. CDR3 nucleotide sequence: TGTGCCAGCAGTTATGTAGCTACCGGGGAGCTGTTTTTT. This chain joins TRBV6-2 or TRBV6-3 and TRBJ2-2, with D hard to call. V lost 3 bases to trimming and J lost 5 bases, with 7 bases between them. In germline, CDR1 is MNHEY, CDR2 SVGEGT. The CDR3 has 13 residues.

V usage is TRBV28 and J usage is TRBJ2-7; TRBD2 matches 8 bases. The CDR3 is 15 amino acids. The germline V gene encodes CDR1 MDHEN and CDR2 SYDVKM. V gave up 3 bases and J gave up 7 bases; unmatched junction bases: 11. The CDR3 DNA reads TGTGCCAGCAGTTTGGCTACGGGACTAGTGAGGGAGCAGTACTTC. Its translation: CASSLATGLVREQYF.

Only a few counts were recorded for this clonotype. The CDR3 bases are TGTGCCAGCAGTTTATTTGGTGGCACCGGGGAGCTGTTTTTT. It specifies CASSLFGGTGELFF. The chain employs TRBV27 and TRBJ2-2; D unresolved. This CDR3 is 14 amino acids long. V dropped 1 base and J dropped 4 bases, with 7 bases sitting between them. Germline V gene lookup returns CDR1 MNHEY and CDR2 SMNVEV (reference sequence).

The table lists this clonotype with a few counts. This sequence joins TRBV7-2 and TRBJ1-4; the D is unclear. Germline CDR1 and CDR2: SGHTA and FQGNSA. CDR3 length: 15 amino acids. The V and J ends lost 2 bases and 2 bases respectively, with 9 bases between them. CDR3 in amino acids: CASSLRLGTNEKLFF. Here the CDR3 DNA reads TGTGCCAGCAGCTTACGATTGGGGACTAATGAAAAACTGTTTTTT. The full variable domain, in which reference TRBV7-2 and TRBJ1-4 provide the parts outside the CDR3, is GAGVSQSPSNKVTEKGKDVELRCDPISGHTALYWYRQSLGQGLEFLIYFQGNSAPDKSGLPSDRFSAERTGGSVSTLTIQRTQQEDSAVYLCASSLRLGTNEKLFFGSGTQLSVL.

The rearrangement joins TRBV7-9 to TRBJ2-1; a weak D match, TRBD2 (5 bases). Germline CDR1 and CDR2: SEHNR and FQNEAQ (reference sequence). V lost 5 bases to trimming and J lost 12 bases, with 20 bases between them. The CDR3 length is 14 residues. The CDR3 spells CASSPRTGNVGQFF. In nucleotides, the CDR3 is TGTGCCAGCAGCCCGCGGACTGGCAATGTTGGGCAGTTCTTC.